This TCR beta chain was sequenced for a study of follicular helper T cells after annual influenza vaccination. Trimming removed 2 bases from V and 0 bases from J, with 10 bases in between. The CDR3 contains 15 residues. CDR1 and CDR2 from the germline V gene are SGHTA and FQGNSA. Assay used: immunoSEQ multiplex PCR; TCRdb lists only in-frame clones, some missing. The table has around 10,000 clones, around 80% seen once; the top ten hold approximately 0.8%. The starting material was CXCR5- memory CD4+ T cells sorted from blood, obtained 6 weeks after influenza vaccination. The TCR comes from an adult who received the influenza vaccine. The genes are TRBV7-2 and TRBJ1-2, with D possibly matching TRBD1 (5 bases). CDR3 nucleotides: TGTGCCAGCAGCTTAAATAGGGGAGCTAACTATGGCTACACCTTC. Its protein is CASSLNRGANYGYTF.